This is a list of T cell receptor beta chains from one sample in a study of regulatory T cells in long-lasting Graves disease. TCRdb re-called the multiplex PCR reads with MiXCR, one entry per CDR3 protein. This table holds 580,000 or so distinct CDR3 sequences, 15% to 20% found once. The same data also went into a second study, on T cells in Graves' hyperthyroidism and ophthalmopathy.

This specimen was peripheral blood mononuclear cells (PBMCs), taken at new diagnosis, from a patient treated with antithyroid drugs. The origin of the receptors is a man aged 18 to 30 with Graves disease. CDR3s include the opening cysteine and the closing phenylalanine or tryptophan. Fields, in order: clone size, J gene, V gene, CDR3 protein. Size is omitted from some rows. Given values are once, few, many or a class for expanded clones.

>-|TRBJ2-7|TRBV6-2/TRBV6-3
CASSRNGLSGSYEQYF
>-|TRBJ2-3|TRBV9
CASSVVAGGSTDTQYF
>-|TRBJ2-3|TRBV7-3
CASSGVGSTDTQYF
>many|TRBJ1-2|TRBV10-3
CAITSAGGYGYTF
>few|TRBJ1-3|TRBV6-2/TRBV6-3
CASNRERAGTIYF
>few|TRBJ2-3|TRBV11-2
CASSLTQRETLPDTQYF
>-|TRBJ2-1|TRBV18
CASSDSSGDNEQFF
>few|TRBJ2-7|TRBV29-1
CSVEDTDSYEQYF
>-|TRBJ1-1|TRBV9
CASSPPTGAGTEAFF
>few|TRBJ1-3|TRBV18
CASSPAGVSSGNTIYF
>few|TRBJ2-7|TRBV10-1
CASSARLPSYEQYF
>-|TRBJ1-2|TRBV10-3
CAISSGLGDGYTF
>-|TRBJ1-3|TRBV4-1
CASSRTGAPGQGSGNTIYF
>-|TRBJ2-2|TRBV20-1
CSASWLAGTGELFF
>-|TRBJ2-7|TRBV7-6
CASSLVTGTGPEQYF
>many|TRBJ2-5|TRBV20-1
CSARPTGGETQYF
>many|TRBJ2-3|TRBV29-1
CSVRGSTDTQYF
>many|TRBJ2-3|TRBV20-1
CSARLAGFTDTQYF
>many|TRBJ2-7|TRBV11-2
CASSFLDRGPYEQYF
>few|TRBJ2-7|TRBV5-1
CASSIQLQGSSEQYF
>many|TRBJ1-5|TRBV11-2
CASSLDLWGNQPQHF
>many|TRBJ1-5|TRBV10-1
CASSPAPRWGRPFQPQHF
>many|TRBJ1-1|TRBV30
CALTGSKSAATEAFF
>few|TRBJ1-2|TRBV27
CASSPGQGNNYGYTF
>-|TRBJ2-1|TRBV24-1
CATSGIDPGQGANEQFF
>-|TRBJ2-7|TRBV9
CASSVAATRGYEQYF
>few|TRBJ2-7|TRBV29-1
CSADQGAGYEQYF
>-|TRBJ2-3|TRBV5-4
CASSPKTGTDTQYF
>many|TRBJ2-7|TRBV28
CASSYSWRGEQYF
>-|TRBJ1-2|TRBV12-3/TRBV12-4
CASRQGWDYGYTF
>-|TRBJ1-5|TRBV19
CASSIWGGGISNQPQHF
>few|TRBJ2-1|TRBV5-1
CASSLATSGDLVNEQFF
>few|TRBJ2-3|TRBV19
CASSILYGGDTQYF
>-|TRBJ1-1|TRBV6-5
CASSFGGGGTTEAFF
>many|TRBJ2-6|TRBV12-3/TRBV12-4
CASSPKSGANVLTF
>many|TRBJ1-2|TRBV6-1
CASKIRVGGYTF
>many|TRBJ1-2|TRBV6-2/TRBV6-3
CASSPPLDSASGYTF